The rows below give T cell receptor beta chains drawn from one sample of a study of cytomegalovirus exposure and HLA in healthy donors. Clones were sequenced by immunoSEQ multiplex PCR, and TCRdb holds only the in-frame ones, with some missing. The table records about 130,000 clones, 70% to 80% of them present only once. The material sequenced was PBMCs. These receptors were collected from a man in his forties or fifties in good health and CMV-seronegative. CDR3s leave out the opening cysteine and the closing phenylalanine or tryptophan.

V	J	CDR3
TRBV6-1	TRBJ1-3	ASSDGTGGSGNTIY
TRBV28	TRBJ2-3	ASSWGSGRRSTDTQY
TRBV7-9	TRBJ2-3	ASSLDRGDTQY
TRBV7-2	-	ASSLSSGRTYEQY
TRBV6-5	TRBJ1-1	ASSKRDYTEAF
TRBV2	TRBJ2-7	ASSEQVFEEQY
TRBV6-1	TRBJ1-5	ASSEVTIVGNQPQH
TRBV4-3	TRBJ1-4	ASSQERNEKLF
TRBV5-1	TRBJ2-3	ASSLVPGGPTDTQY
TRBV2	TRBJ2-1	ASSEQQGIDEQF
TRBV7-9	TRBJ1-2	ASSSDRDFNYGYT
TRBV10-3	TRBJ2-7	AISEWGGSTHEQY
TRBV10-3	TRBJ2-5	AIRGEETQY
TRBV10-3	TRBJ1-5	AISGQDDQPQH
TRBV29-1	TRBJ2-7	SVEGTGDYEQY
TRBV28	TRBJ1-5	ASSIQAGQPLH
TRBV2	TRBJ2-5	ASNLRQSQETQY
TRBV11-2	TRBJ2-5	ASSSVGETPMETQY
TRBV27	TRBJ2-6	ASSRGQGGSGANVLT
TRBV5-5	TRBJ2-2	ASSLAPGTSGSGGTGELF
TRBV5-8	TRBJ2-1	ASSRVHTAGLIFGEQF
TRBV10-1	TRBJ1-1	ASSPGQNTEAF
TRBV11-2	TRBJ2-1	ASSPDRVEQF
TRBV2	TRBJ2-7	ASSGSSGLGSYEQY
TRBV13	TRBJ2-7	ASSSGTSGREGQY
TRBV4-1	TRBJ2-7	ASSTRTSPLYEQY
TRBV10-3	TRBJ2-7	AISESPTRSSYEQY
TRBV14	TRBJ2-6	ASSQAKGQGYSGANVLT
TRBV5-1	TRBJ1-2	ASSPREINYGYT
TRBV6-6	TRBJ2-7	ASSFPTGGGEQY
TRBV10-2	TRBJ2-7	ASSDSDTNYEQY
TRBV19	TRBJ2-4	ASSIVGTAAKNIQY
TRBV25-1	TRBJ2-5	ASSDQSYQETQY
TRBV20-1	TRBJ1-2	SATSGVGYT
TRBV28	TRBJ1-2	ASSLETGNYGYT
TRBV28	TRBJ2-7	ASIGGTLSEQY
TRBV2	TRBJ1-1	ASSARGQGVTEAF
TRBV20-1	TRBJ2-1	SARPYNEQF
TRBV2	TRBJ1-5	ASSSANRGQPQH
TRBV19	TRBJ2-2	ASSMFASGYTGELF
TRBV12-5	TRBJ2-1	ASGLIAGGLNEQF
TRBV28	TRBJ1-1	ASRENSIPRRSTEAF
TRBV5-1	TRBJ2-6	ASSLVPSGSPGANVLT
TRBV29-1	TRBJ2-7	SVEDSGSAEQY
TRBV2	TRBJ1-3	ASSELANSGNTIY
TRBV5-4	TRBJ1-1	ASSLVGGLNTEAF
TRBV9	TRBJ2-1	ASSGEPRGQGLANEQF
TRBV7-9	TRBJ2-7	ASSPVSGRSYEQY
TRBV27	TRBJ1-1	ASSSSYSDKNTEAF
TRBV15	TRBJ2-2	ATRGGQYRTTGELF
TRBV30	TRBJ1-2	AWSAQGVGYT